This T cell receptor (beta chain) was recorded in a study of T cell responses to AZD1222 COVID-19 vaccine. In regard to this clone: Antigen specificity is unknown.

Using immunoSEQ multiplex PCR, the repertoire was profiled, and TCRdb retains in-frame clones only, with some absent. The sample comprises about 180,000 clones, approximately 86% of which are singletons, and 7.5% to 9.5% rests with the top ten. Whole-study results and caveats: The number of AZD1222 recipients seropositive at baseline was only five to seven. An increase in Spike-specific TCR breadth and depth was observed after two AZD1222 doses.

Sequenced here: peripheral blood, sampled on day 0 of AZD1222 vaccination. The source of this sequence is an adult in good health.

CDR3 bases: TGTGCCAGTAGTACTGGACAGGCCTACAATGAGCAGTTCTTC. This codes for CASSTGQAYNEQFF. The chain couples TRBV19 to TRBJ2-1; 7 bases fit TRBD1. CDR3 length equals 14 residues. Germline-derived CDR1 and CDR2 are LNHDA and SQIVND (reference sequence). V lost 4 bases, J lost 2 bases, and 2 bases stayed unmatched.